One sample yielded the 9 T cell receptor beta chains listed below, sequenced in a study of T cell responses to AZD1222 COVID-19 vaccine. Assay: immunoSEQ multiplex PCR; the TCRdb copy retains only in-frame clones and omits some. The table includes around 150,000 clones, more than 75% detected once. Sequenced material: peripheral blood, taken 28 days after the second AZD1222 dose. Every receptor here comes from an adult who received the AZD1222 COVID-19 vaccine.

The J gene is TRBJ1-1, the V gene TRBV5-6; D is undetermined. V was cut by 2 bases and J by 0 bases, with 11 bases left in between. The CDR3 is made up of 15 amino acids. Germline values: CDR1 SGHDT, CDR2 YYEEEE. The CDR3 is CASSFLNRLNTEAFF. The CDR3 DNA is TGTGCCAGCAGCTTTCTTAACAGACTGAACACTGAAGCTTTCTTT. The whole variable domain, remainder taken from reference TRBV5-6 and TRBJ1-1, is DAGVTQSPTHLIKTRGQQVTLRCSPKSGHDTVSWYQQALGQGPQFIFQYYEEEERQRGNFPDRFSGHQFPNYSSELNVNALLLGDSALYLCASSFLNRLNTEAFFGQGTRLTVV.

This clone has just a few counts. The chain couples TRBV5-1 to TRBJ1-4, with D uncertain. The germline CDR1 and CDR2 sequences are SGHRS and YFSETQ. The CDR3 contains 13 residues. Trimming removed 5 bases from V and 7 bases from J, with 12 bases in between. CDR3 DNA: TGCGCCAGCAGGGACCAGGCTGGTGAAAAACTGTTTTTT. It translates to CASRDQAGEKLFF.

In its sample, this clone was seen a few times. The V and J genes are TRBV30 and TRBJ2-7; weak D call: TRBD1 (6 bases). Germline V gene lookup returns CDR1 GTSNPN and CDR2 SVGIG (reference sequence). The CDR3 contains 12 residues. The ends were cut back, 3 bases at V and 2 bases at J, with 8 bases in the middle. CDR3 in amino acids: CAWSDRTYEQYF. The CDR3 region has the DNA TGTGCCTGGAGCGACAGGACCTACGAGCAGTACTTC.

The gene calls are TRBV19 and TRBJ2-5, with D perhaps TRBD1 (5 bases). The CDR3 runs 14 residues. Trimming cost V 4 bases and J 1 base, with 10 bases left between them. Germline loops: CDR1 LNHDA, CDR2 SQIVND (reference sequence). Written as DNA, the CDR3 is TGTGCCAGTAGTACAGGGCAGCTCCAAGAGACCCAGTACTTC. Translating it yields CASSTGQLQETQYF.

The rearrangement uses TRBV7-9 and TRBJ1-2; the D is unclear. V lost 3 bases, J lost 11 bases, and 16 bases lay in between. The germline gives CDR1 SEHNR, CDR2 FQNEAQ (reference sequence). The CDR3 totals 13 residues. CDR3: CASSLGSSSRYTF. Here the CDR3 DNA reads TGTGCCAGCAGCTTGGGGAGTTCCAGTAGGTACACCTTC.

The chain recombines TRBV2 with TRBJ1-2, with D unresolved. CDR1 SNHLY and CDR2 FYNNEI come from the germline V gene. CDR3 length: 11 amino acids. The V gene lost 0 bases and the J gene lost 8 bases, with 4 bases spanning the gap. The CDR3 DNA follows: TGTGCCAGCAGTGAAGCCAAGGGCTACACCTTC. Protein product: CASSEAKGYTF.

The CDR3 DNA sequence: TGTGCCAGCAGAGATACAGGGGGATGGACTGAAGCTTTCTTT. Its protein is CASRDTGGWTEAFF. The chain has TRBV27 and TRBJ1-1; 8 bases are a match to TRBD1. This CDR3 region has 14 residues. Per germline, CDR1 MNHEY and CDR2 SMNVEV (reference sequence). With 6 bases clipped from V and 5 bases from J, the junction kept 8 bases outside the gene matches.

The CDR3 region has the DNA TGTGCCAGCAGCTGGGGCAGGGTTGGCAATCAGCCCCAGCATTTT. This translates into CASSWGRVGNQPQHF. This chain connects TRBV7-8 to TRBJ1-5, with D possibly TRBD1 on 5 matching bases. CDR1 is SGHVS and CDR2 is FQNEAQ in the germline V gene. The CDR3 runs 15 residues. Trimming left V 4 bases short and J 2 bases short, with 12 bases between.

This sequence joins TRBV6-5 and TRBJ2-1, with 12 bases fitting TRBD2. The CDR3 contains 16 residues. The V gene end was trimmed by 2 bases and the J gene end by 8 bases; junction bases not matched to a gene: 7. Germline lookup yields CDR1 MNHEY and CDR2 SVGAGI. CDR3 sequence reads: CASSYASSGGADEQFF. The CDR3 coding sequence is TGTGCCAGCAGTTACGCCTCTAGCGGGGGGGCCGATGAGCAGTTCTTC.